One and the same sample provided the 7 T cell receptor beta chains below, sequenced in a study of T cells after yellow fever vaccination. MiXCR was run by TCRdb on the 5' RACE reads, yielding one entry per CDR3 protein. The sample consists of some 320,000 distinct CDR3 sequences, roughly 4% of them appearing once. Sequencing was performed on PBMCs, taken 5 days after the yellow fever booster vaccination. The receptors shown here come from a man aged 18 to 30 who received the YFV17D yellow fever vaccine.

Only a few counts were recorded for this clonotype. V usage is TRBV4-1 and J usage is TRBJ1-4; 9 bases line up with TRBD1. This CDR3 has 15 residues. V lost 2 bases to trimming and J lost 8 bases; unmatched junction nucleotides: 6. In germline, CDR1 is MGHRA, CDR2 YSYEKL. CDR3 protein: CASSQTGGSGEKLFF. The CDR3 nucleotides are TGCGCCAGCAGCCAAACAGGGGGCTCAGGGGAAAAACTGTTTTTT.

This clonotype was detected only a few times. This rearrangement joins TRBV20-1 to TRBJ1-2, with D maybe TRBD1 (5 bases). The germline V gene encodes CDR1 DFQATT and CDR2 SNEGSKA (reference sequence). Trimming removed 3 bases at V and 6 bases at J, with 14 bases between. The CDR3 sequence is 13 residues long. CDR3 DNA: TGCAGTGCTAGCGGACACATAAGAGATGGCTACACCTTC. Translation gives CSASGHIRDGYTF.

In this sample, this clonotype turned up many times. The J gene is TRBJ2-7, the V gene TRBV27; D remains ambiguous. V was cut by 5 bases and J by 2 bases, with 13 bases left in between. CDR1 and CDR2 from the germline V gene are MNHEY and SMNVEV (reference sequence). The CDR3 extends over 14 amino acids. CDR3 sequence reads: CASSPLGRPYEQYV. CDR3 nucleotides: TGTGCCAGCAGTCCCCTGGGCCGGCCCTACGAGCAGTACGTC.

The genes are TRBV9 and TRBJ2-4, with D possibly being TRBD1 or TRBD2 (5 bases each). Germline CDR1 and CDR2: SGDLS and YYNGEE. CDR3 length: 18 residues. Trimming removed 3 bases from V and 0 bases from J, with 19 bases in between. The CDR3 DNA reads TGTGCCAGCAGCGGAGGGGTTTCATCTGGAATAGCCAAAAACATTCAGTACTTC. It codes for CASSGGVSSGIAKNIQYF. The variable domain in full, with the rest retrieved from reference TRBV9 and TRBJ2-4, is DSGVTQTPKHLITATGQRVTLRCSPRSGDLSVYWYQQSLDQGLQFLIQYYNGEERAKGNILERFSAQQFPDLHSELNLSSLELGDSALYFCASSGGVSSGIAKNIQYFGAGTRLSVL.

The chain links TRBV7-9 to TRBJ2-5; D may be TRBD1 (7 bases). CDR3 length: 14 residues. Trimming removed 2 bases from V and 9 bases from J, with 16 bases in between. Germline CDR1 and CDR2: SEHNR and FQNEAQ (reference sequence). CDR3 in amino acids: CASSLMRQGEAQYF. CDR3 in DNA: TGTGCCAGCAGCTTAATGAGGCAGGGGGAGGCCCAGTACTTC.

This clonotype turned up a few times. The chain combines TRBV12-3 or TRBV12-4 with TRBJ2-3; no reliable D call. This CDR3 comprises 14 residues. V gave up 1 base and J gave up 10 bases, with 15 bases separating them. DNA for the CDR3: TGTGCCAGCAGTTTAGGGTCACAAGGCTTGGCGCAGTATTTT. Translation gives CASSLGSQGLAQYF.

This clonotype occurred many times. This sequence joins TRBV7-3 and TRBJ2-5; 8 bases align to TRBD1. Germline assignment: CDR1 SGHTA and CDR2 FQGTGA. After removal of 5 bases from V and 5 bases from J, the junction contained 4 bases not matched to a gene. This CDR3 spans 13 amino acids. CDR3 in DNA: TGTGCCAGCAGCACCGGGACAGGCGAGACCCAGTACTTC. It codes for CASSTGTGETQYF. Combining the CDR3 with reference TRBV7-3 and TRBJ2-5 gives the whole variable domain GAGVSQTPSNKVTEKGKYVELRCDPISGHTALYWYRQSLGQGPEFLIYFQGTGAADDSGLPNDRFFAVRPEGSVSTLKIQRTERGDSAVYLCASSTGTGETQYFGPGTRLLVL.